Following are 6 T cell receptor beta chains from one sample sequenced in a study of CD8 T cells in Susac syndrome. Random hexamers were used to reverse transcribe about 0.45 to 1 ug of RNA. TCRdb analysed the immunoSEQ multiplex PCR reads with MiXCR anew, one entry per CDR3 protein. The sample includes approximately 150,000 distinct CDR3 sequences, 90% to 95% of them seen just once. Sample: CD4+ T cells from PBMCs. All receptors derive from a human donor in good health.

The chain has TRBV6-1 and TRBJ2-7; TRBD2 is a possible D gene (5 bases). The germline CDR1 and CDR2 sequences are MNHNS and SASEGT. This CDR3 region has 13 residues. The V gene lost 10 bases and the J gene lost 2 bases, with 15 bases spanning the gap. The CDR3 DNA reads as TGTGCCATCACCCGGACTCCTCCCTACGAGCAGTACTTC. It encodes CAITRTPPYEQYF.

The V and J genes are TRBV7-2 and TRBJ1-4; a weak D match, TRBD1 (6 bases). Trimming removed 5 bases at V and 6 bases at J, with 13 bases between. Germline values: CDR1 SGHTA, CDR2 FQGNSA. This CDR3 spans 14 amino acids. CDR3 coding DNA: TGTGCCAGCAGCCAGCGGGGGGCTTATGAAAAACTGTTTTTT. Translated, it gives CASSQRGAYEKLFF.

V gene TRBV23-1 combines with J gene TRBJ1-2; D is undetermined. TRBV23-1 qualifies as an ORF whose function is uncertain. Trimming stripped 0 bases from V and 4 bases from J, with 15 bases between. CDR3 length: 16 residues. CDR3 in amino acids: CASSQSCRQDSYGYTF. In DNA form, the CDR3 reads TGCGCCAGCAGTCAATCGTGCCGGCAGGACTCCTATGGCTACACCTTC.

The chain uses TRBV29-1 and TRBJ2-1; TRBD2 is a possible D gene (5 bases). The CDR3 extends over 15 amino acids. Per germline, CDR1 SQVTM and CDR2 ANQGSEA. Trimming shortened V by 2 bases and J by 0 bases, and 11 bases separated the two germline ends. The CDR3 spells CSVETRERSYNEQFF. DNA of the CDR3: TGCAGCGTTGAAACCCGGGAACGCTCCTACAATGAGCAGTTCTTC.

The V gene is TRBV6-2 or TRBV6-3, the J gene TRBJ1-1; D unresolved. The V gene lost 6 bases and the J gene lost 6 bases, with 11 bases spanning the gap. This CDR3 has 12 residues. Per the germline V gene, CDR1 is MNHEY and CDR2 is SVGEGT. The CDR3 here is CASRTRTAEAFF. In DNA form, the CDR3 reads TGTGCCAGCAGGACCCGGACGGCTGAAGCTTTCTTT.

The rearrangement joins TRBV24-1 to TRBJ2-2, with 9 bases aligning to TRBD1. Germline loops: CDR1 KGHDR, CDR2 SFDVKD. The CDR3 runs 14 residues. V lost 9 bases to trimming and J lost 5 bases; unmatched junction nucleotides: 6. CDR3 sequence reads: CATGGQGETGELFF. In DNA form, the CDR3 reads TGTGCCACCGGGGGACAGGGTGAAACCGGGGAGCTGTTTTTT.